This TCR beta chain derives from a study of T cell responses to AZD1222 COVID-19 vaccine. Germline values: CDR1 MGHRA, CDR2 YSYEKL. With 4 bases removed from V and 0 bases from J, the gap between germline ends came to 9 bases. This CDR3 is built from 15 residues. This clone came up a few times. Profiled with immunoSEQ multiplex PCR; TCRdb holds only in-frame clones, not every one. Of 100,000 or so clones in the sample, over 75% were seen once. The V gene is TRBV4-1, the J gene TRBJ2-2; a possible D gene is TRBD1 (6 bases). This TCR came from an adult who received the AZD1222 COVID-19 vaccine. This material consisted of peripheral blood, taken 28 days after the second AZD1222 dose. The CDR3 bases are TGCGCCAGCAGCCCGGGACAACCGAACACCGGGGAGCTGTTTTTT. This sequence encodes CASSPGQPNTGELFF.